What follows are 7 T cell receptor beta chains derived from one specimen sequenced in a study of blood T cell repertoires in COVID-19. Produced via immunoSEQ multiplex PCR; TCRdb's table is partial and in-frame only. The top ten clones hold roughly 5% of a sample with about 81,000 clones, about 91% of them seen once. Input material: peripheral blood. The receptors shown here come from a woman over 75 with acute or convalescent COVID-19.

The V call is TRBV6-1, the J call TRBJ2-1; 8 nucleotides match TRBD2. This CDR3 has 16 amino acids. The germline gives CDR1 MNHNS, CDR2 SASEGT. The ends lost 2 bases at V and 2 bases at J; junction bases unmatched: 5. CDR3 amino acids: CASSEIAGPTYNEQFF. Here the CDR3 DNA reads TGTGCCAGCAGTGAAATAGCGGGACCAACCTACAATGAGCAGTTCTTC.

The chain uses TRBV3-1 (or the pseudogene TRBV3-2) and TRBJ2-7; 7 nucleotides match TRBD2. Germline trimming cut 4 bases from V and 12 bases from J; bases unmatched to any gene: 9. This CDR3 is built from 12 residues. In germline, CDR1 is LGHDT, CDR2 YNNKEL (reference sequence). The CDR3 reads CASSLSWEGWYF. In nucleotides, the CDR3 is TGTGCCAGCAGCCTAAGTTGGGAGGGGTGGTACTTC.

The rearrangement uses TRBV27 and TRBJ1-1, with 9 bases identical to TRBD1. The CDR3 extends over 16 amino acids. Germline V gene sequence: CDR1 MNHEY, CDR2 SMNVEV (reference sequence). V lost 6 bases to trimming and J lost 3 bases; unmatched junction nucleotides: 11. The CDR3 loop is CASSPSPGQGYTEAFF. CDR3 bases: TGTGCCAGCAGCCCTTCTCCGGGACAGGGCTACACTGAAGCTTTCTTT.

Regarding this clone: One end of the junction varies from germline; a read error may be responsible. The rearrangement links TRBV7-7 to TRBJ2-3, with D possibly TRBD2 on 5 matching bases. Germline assignment: CDR1 SSHAT and CDR2 FNYEAQ (reference sequence). The CDR3 totals 14 residues. CDR3 sequence: CASSTGPGEDTQYF. CDR3 nucleotides: TGTGCTAGCAGCACCGGACCCGGGGAGGATACGCAGTATTTT. Complete variable domain (other parts from reference TRBV7-7 and TRBJ2-3): GAGVSQSPRYKVTKRGQDVTLRCDPISSHATLYWYQQALGQGPEFLTYFNYEAQPDKSGLPSDRFSAERPEGSISTLTIQRTEQRDSAMYRCASSTGPGEDTQYFGPGTRLTVL.

In nucleotides, the CDR3 is TGTGCCAGCTCACCGAAGGACAGGGGGAGCATCAAAAACATTCAGTACTTC. This gives the protein CASSPKDRGSIKNIQYF. V and J are TRBV18 and TRBJ2-4, with 10 nucleotides matching TRBD1. The trim removed 3 bases at V and 3 bases at J, leaving 8 bases unmatched. Germline V gene sequence: CDR1 KGHSH, CDR2 LQKENI. This CDR3 is built from 17 residues.

The V gene is TRBV6-2 or TRBV6-3, the J gene TRBJ2-1; the D gene is possibly TRBD1 (5 bases). This CDR3 is built from 12 residues. In germline, CDR1 is MNHEY, CDR2 SVGEGT. V lost 2 bases and J 8 bases, leaving 7 bases between the germline ends. The CDR3 sequence is CASSYRGYEQFF. The DNA for the CDR3 is TGTGCCAGCAGTTACAGGGGTTATGAGCAGTTCTTC.

The rearrangement uses TRBV27 and TRBJ2-3; 8 bases agree with TRBD2. The germline gives CDR1 MNHEY, CDR2 SMNVEV (reference sequence). The CDR3 is made up of 15 amino acids. Trimming cost V 8 bases and J 1 base; bases outside gene matches: 8. The CDR3 region has the DNA TGTGCCAGCCGGGGGGGAAGCGCGCGCACAGATACGCAGTATTTT. Translating gives CASRGGSARTDTQYF.